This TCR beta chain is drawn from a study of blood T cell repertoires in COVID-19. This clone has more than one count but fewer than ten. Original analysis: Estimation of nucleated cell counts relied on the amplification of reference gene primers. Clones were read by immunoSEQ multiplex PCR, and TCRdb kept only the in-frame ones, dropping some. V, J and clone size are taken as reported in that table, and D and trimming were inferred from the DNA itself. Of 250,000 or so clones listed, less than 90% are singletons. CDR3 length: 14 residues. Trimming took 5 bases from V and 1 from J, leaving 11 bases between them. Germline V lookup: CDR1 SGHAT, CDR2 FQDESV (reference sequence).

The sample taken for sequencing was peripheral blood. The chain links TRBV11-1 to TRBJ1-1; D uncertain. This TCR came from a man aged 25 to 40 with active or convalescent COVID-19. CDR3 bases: TGTGCCAGCAGCCTTACCCCCGGGAACACTGAAGCTTTCTTT. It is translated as CASSLTPGNTEAFF.